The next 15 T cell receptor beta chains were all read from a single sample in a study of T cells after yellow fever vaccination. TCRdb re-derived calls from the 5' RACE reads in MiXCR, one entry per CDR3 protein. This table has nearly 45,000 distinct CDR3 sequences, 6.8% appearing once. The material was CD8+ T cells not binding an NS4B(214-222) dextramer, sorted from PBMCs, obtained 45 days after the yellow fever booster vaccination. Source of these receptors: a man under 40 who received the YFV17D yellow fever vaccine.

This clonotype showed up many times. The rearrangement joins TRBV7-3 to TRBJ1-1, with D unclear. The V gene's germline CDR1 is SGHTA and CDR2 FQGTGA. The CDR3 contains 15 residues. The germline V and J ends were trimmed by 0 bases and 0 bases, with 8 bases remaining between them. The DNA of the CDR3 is TGTGCCAGCAGCTTAACGGATGGGTTGAACACTGAAGCTTTCTTT. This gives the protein CASSLTDGLNTEAFF.

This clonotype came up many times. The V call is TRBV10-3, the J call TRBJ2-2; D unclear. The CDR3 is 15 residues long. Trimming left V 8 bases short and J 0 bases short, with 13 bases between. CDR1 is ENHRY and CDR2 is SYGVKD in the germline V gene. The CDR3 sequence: CAIYNPWSNTGELFF. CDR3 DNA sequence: TGTGCCATCTATAACCCGTGGTCGAACACCGGGGAGCTGTTTTTT.

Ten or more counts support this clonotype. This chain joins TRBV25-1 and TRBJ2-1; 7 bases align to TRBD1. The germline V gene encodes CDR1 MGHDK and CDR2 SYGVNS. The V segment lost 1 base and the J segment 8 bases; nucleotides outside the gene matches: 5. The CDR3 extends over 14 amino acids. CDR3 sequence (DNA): TGTGCCAGCAGTGAATCGCCGAGGGGGCATGAGCAGTTCTTC. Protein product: CASSESPRGHEQFF.

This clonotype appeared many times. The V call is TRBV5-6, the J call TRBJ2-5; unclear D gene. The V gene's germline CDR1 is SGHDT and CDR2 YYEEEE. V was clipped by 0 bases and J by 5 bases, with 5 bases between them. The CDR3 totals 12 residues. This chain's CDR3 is CASSLGVETQYF. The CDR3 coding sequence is TGTGCCAGCAGCTTGGGGGTCGAGACCCAGTACTTC.

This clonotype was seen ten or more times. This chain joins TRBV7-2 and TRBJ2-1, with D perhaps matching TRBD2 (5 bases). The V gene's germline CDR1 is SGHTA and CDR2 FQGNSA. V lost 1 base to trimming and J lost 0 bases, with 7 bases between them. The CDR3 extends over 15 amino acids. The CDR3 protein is CASSLVGSSYNEQFF. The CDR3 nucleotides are TGTGCCAGCAGCTTAGTTGGGAGCTCCTACAATGAGCAGTTCTTC. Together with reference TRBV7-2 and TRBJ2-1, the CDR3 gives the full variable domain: GAGVSQSPSNKVTEKGKDVELRCDPISGHTALYWYRQSLGQGLEFLIYFQGNSAPDKSGLPSDRFSAERTGGSVSTLTIQRTQQEDSAVYLCASSLVGSSYNEQFFGPGTRLTVL.

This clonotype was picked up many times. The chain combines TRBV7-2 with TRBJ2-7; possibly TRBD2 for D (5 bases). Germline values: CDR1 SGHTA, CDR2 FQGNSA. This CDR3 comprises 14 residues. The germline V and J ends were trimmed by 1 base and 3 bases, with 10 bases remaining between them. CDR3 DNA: TGTGCCAGCAGCTTAGACCTGGACTTCTACGAGCAGTACTTC. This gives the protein CASSLDLDFYEQYF.

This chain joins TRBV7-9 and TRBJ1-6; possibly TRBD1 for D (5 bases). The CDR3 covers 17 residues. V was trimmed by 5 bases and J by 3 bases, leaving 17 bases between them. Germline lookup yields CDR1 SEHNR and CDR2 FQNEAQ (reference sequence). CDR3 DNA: TGTGCCAGCAGCCCCGGGACCTCGGGGATCTATAATTCACCCCTCCACTTT. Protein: CASSPGTSGIYNSPLHF.

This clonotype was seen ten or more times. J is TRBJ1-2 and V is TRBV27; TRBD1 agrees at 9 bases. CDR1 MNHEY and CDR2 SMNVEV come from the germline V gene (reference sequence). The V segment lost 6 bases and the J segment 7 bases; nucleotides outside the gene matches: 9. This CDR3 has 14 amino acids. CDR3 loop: CASRPTGGAFGYTF. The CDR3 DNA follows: TGTGCCAGCAGGCCTACAGGGGGCGCGTTTGGCTACACCTTC.

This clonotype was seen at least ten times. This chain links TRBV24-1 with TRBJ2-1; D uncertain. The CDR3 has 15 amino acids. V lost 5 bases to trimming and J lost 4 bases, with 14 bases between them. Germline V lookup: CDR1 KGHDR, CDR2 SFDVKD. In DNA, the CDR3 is TGTGCCACCAGTGCTTGGTCAGCTCCGTACAATGAGCAGTTCTTC. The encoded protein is CATSAWSAPYNEQFF.

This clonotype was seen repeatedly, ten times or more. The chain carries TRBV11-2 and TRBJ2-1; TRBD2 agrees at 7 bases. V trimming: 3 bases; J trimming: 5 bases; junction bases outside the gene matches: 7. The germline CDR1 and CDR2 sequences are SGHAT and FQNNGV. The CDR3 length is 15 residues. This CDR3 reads CASSFPAGVHNEQFF. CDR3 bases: TGTGCCAGCAGCTTCCCCGCGGGAGTTCACAATGAGCAGTTCTTC.

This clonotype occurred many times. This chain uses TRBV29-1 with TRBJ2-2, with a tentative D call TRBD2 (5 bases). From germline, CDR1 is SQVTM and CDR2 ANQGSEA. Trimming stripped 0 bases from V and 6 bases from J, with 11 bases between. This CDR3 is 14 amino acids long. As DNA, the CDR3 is TGCAGCGTTGAAGATGACCGGGAATCCGGGGAGCTGTTTTTT. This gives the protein CSVEDDRESGELFF.

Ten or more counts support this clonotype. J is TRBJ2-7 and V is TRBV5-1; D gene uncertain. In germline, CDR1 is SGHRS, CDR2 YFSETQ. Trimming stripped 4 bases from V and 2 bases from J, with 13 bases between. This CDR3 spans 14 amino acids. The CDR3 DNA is TGCGCCAGCAGCGTGGACGCTCGGACCTACGAGCAGTACTTC. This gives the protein CASSVDARTYEQYF.

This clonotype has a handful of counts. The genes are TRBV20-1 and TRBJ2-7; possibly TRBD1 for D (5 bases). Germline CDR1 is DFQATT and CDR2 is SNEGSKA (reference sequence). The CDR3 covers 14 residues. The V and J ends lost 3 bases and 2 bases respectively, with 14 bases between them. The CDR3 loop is CSASWRSGPYEQYF. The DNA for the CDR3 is TGCAGTGCTAGTTGGCGGTCAGGGCCCTACGAGCAGTACTTC.

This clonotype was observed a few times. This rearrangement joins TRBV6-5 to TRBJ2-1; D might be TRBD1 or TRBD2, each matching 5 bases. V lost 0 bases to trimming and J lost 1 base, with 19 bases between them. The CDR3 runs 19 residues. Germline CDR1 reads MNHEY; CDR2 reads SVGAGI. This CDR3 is CASSYSSRGPSRSYNEQFF. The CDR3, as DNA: TGTGCCAGCAGTTACTCGAGCCGGGGCCCGTCGAGGTCCTACAATGAGCAGTTCTTC.

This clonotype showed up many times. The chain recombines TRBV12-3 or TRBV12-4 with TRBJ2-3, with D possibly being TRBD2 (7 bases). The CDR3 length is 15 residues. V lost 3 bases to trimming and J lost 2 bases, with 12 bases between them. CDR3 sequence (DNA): TGTGCCAGCAGTTTTGTTGGGGGGGCCACAGATACGCAGTATTTT. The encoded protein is CASSFVGGATDTQYF.